Following are 23 T cell receptor beta chains from one sample sequenced in a study of STAT5B mutations in CD4+ large granular lymphocyte leukemia. Clones were sequenced by immunoSEQ multiplex PCR, and TCRdb holds only the in-frame ones, with some missing. The sample carries 20,000 to 25,000 clones, 82% recorded once. The sample comprised CD4+ T cells from blood buffy coats. The receptors come from a human donor in good health.

J is TRBJ2-2 and V is TRBV7-8; TRBD1 is a possible D gene (6 bases). The germline V gene encodes CDR1 SGHVS and CDR2 FQNEAQ. Trimming took off 3 bases at V and 2 bases at J, with 10 bases between the two ends. The CDR3 loop spans 15 amino acids. CDR3 bases: TGTGCCAGCAGCTTCTTGGACAGTAACACCGGGGAGCTGTTTTTT. Translation gives CASSFLDSNTGELFF.

V usage is TRBV30 and J usage is TRBJ1-5; D ambiguous. V was clipped by 0 bases and J by 7 bases, with 16 bases between them. The CDR3 totals 15 residues. Germline CDR1 and CDR2: GTSNPN and SVGIG (reference sequence). CDR3 sequence (DNA): TGTGCCTGGAGTGTATACGCCAACGCCGGGCAGCCCCAGCATTTT. Its translation is CAWSVYANAGQPQHF.

The rearrangement uses TRBV11-1 and TRBJ2-7; D ambiguous. Germline assignment: CDR1 SGHAT and CDR2 FQDESV (reference sequence). The CDR3 extends over 16 amino acids. V dropped 2 bases and J dropped 4 bases, with 18 bases sitting between them. CDR3 protein: CASSLYFDRSIYEQYF. The CDR3 region has the DNA TGTGCCAGCAGCTTATATTTCGATCGATCGATTTACGAGCAGTACTTC.

In DNA, the CDR3 is TGTGCCAGCCTCCGGACAGCCTCCTACGAGCAGTACTTC. Translated, it gives CASLRTASYEQYF. The rearrangement joins TRBV2 to TRBJ2-7; the D gene is possibly TRBD1 (6 bases). From germline, CDR1 is SNHLY and CDR2 FYNNEI. V was clipped by 8 bases and J by 0 bases, with 11 bases between them. This CDR3 spans 13 amino acids.

The J gene is TRBJ2-7, the V gene TRBV6-5; D ambiguous. The CDR3 totals 11 residues. V was pared by 7 bases and J by 3 bases, with 7 bases between. CDR1 MNHEY and CDR2 SVGAGI come from the germline V gene. The CDR3 loop is CASTKHYEQYF. The CDR3 DNA reads as TGTGCCAGCACAAAACACTACGAGCAGTACTTC.

The V gene is TRBV9, the J gene TRBJ2-2, with TRBD2 matching 7 bases. Unmatched junction bases numbered 4, after V lost 0 bases and J lost 5 bases. The CDR3 is 15 amino acids. Germline CDR1 is SGDLS and CDR2 is YYNGEE. CDR3 coding DNA: TGTGCCAGCAGCGTAGTGAGCGGGGATACCGGGGAGCTGTTTTTT. It encodes CASSVVSGDTGELFF.

The chain is built from TRBV6-5 and TRBJ1-2; 8 positions match TRBD1. CDR3 length equals 13 residues. CDR1 MNHEY and CDR2 SVGAGI come from the germline V gene. V lost 6 bases and J lost 1; bases outside the gene matches: 1. The CDR3 sequence is CASRGQGNYGYTF. In DNA form, the CDR3 reads TGTGCCAGCAGAGGACAGGGTAACTATGGCTACACCTTC.

This clone showed up just once. The genes are TRBV10-2 and TRBJ1-1, with 10 positions matching TRBD1. CDR1 and CDR2 (germline): WSHSY, SAAADI. The CDR3 contains 15 residues. The ends lost 10 bases at V and 1 base at J; junction bases unmatched: 9. In DNA form, the CDR3 reads TGCGCCACGAAACGGGACAGGGGACCGAACACTGAAGCTTTCTTT. As protein: CATKRDRGPNTEAFF.

The chain couples TRBV28 to TRBJ2-1; TRBD2 might be the D (5 bases). Germline lookup yields CDR1 MDHEN and CDR2 SYDVKM. This CDR3 comprises 15 residues. Trimming pared 5 bases from V and 4 bases from J, leaving 15 bases between. In DNA form, the CDR3 reads TGTGCCAGCAGTCCCGCAGGAGGCGCATACAATGAGCAGTTCTTC. It specifies CASSPAGGAYNEQFF.

This rearrangement joins TRBV11-3 to TRBJ1-5; 8 bases map to TRBD1. CDR1 and CDR2 from the germline V gene are SGHNT and YENEEA. J lost 3 bases, V lost 1 base, and 11 bases had no gene match. The CDR3 is 18 amino acids. Written as DNA, the CDR3 is TGTGCCAGCAGCTTAGTTTGGACAGGGCGTAGCCACAATCAGCCCCAGCATTTT. Translation gives CASSLVWTGRSHNQPQHF.

The chain is built from TRBV7-7 and TRBJ2-2; TRBD2 matches 10 bases. V dropped 5 bases and J dropped 6; count of bases not matched to a gene: 6. Per the germline V gene, CDR1 is SSHAT and CDR2 is FNYEAQ (reference sequence). The CDR3 contains 15 residues. CDR3 region: CASSAGTSDSGELFF. The CDR3 DNA reads as TGTGCCAGCAGCGCCGGGACTAGCGATTCCGGGGAGCTGTTTTTT.

The J gene is TRBJ1-1, the V gene TRBV28; 8 positions agree with TRBD1. CDR3 size: 14 residues. J gave up 6 bases and V 5 bases, and 8 bases lay outside the gene matches. Looked up from germline, CDR1 is MDHEN and CDR2 is SYDVKM. CDR3 nucleotides: TGTGCCAGCAGTCCTTCGACAGGGGTGGCTGAAGCTTTCTTT. Translating gives CASSPSTGVAEAFF.

A few counts support this clone. The chain employs TRBV5-4 and TRBJ1-1; 7 positions agree with TRBD1. Germline CDR1 SGHNT, CDR2 YYREEE (reference sequence). After removal of 0 bases from V and 0 bases from J, the junction contained 2 bases not matched to a gene. This CDR3 has 15 amino acids. As DNA, the CDR3 is TGTGCCAGCAGCTTGGGTGACAGGGTGAACACTGAAGCTTTCTTT. It translates to CASSLGDRVNTEAFF.

The chain recombines TRBV18 with TRBJ2-1; 16 bases agree with TRBD2. The CDR3 consists of 21 residues. Germline V gene sequence: CDR1 KGHSH, CDR2 LQKENI. V lost 2 bases to trimming and J lost 5 bases; unmatched junction nucleotides: 15. The CDR3 coding sequence is TGTGCCAGCTCACCAACCAAAATAGCCGGGACTAGCGGGAGGGCCCACAATGAGCAGTTCTTC. It translates to CASSPTKIAGTSGRAHNEQFF.

The chain couples TRBV19 to TRBJ1-2; 8 nucleotides align to TRBD1. CDR1 is LNHDA and CDR2 is SQIVND in the germline V gene (reference sequence). The CDR3 runs 14 residues. J was trimmed by 9 bases and V by 7 bases; bases with no gene match: 13. In DNA form, the CDR3 reads TGTGCCAGTAACTCAAGGGACAGGCAGGAAAGCTACACCTTC. Encoded protein: CASNSRDRQESYTF.

This clone was picked up one time. The chain has TRBV28 and TRBJ1-2; D uncertain. Germline CDR1 and CDR2: MDHEN and SYDVKM. Deletions cut 6 bases from V and 4 bases from J, with 18 bases between. The CDR3 contains 15 residues. CDR3 protein: CASSRLWTAVYGYTF. The CDR3 DNA is TGTGCCAGCAGCCGGCTATGGACGGCAGTCTATGGCTACACCTTC.

On this clone: The sample holds other DNA sequences that translate to the same CDR3. The genes are TRBV2 and TRBJ2-3; D is uncertain. Trimming shortened V by 6 bases and J by 6 bases, and 7 bases separated the two germline ends. The CDR3 loop spans 11 amino acids. CDR1 is SNHLY and CDR2 is FYNNEI in the germline V gene. The CDR3, as DNA: TGTGCCAGCAGCCCTATGGATACGCAGTATTTT. It translates to CASSPMDTQYF.

V is TRBV5-1 and J is TRBJ2-1; D unclear. Trimming removed 0 bases from V and 7 bases from J, with 14 bases in between. The germline V gene encodes CDR1 SGHRS and CDR2 YFSETQ. The CDR3 covers 15 residues. CDR3 DNA sequence: TGCGCCAGCAGCTTGGGGACGGTATTGGGAAATGAGCAGTTCTTC. Its translation is CASSLGTVLGNEQFF.

This clone occurred once. V gene TRBV5-4 combines with J gene TRBJ2-5; 9 nucleotides line up with TRBD2. V dropped 4 bases and J dropped 5; count of bases not matched to a gene: 12. The CDR3 has 16 residues. The V gene's germline CDR1 is SGHNT and CDR2 YYREEE (reference sequence). CDR3 protein: CASSLEGSGSRETQYF. The CDR3, as DNA: TGTGCCAGCAGCCTTGAAGGTAGCGGGAGTCGGGAGACCCAGTACTTC.

The chain uses TRBV2 and TRBJ2-1; 8 bases align to TRBD2. V shed 9 bases and J 5 bases; nucleotides not matched to a gene: 0. The CDR3 has 11 residues. From germline, CDR1 is SNHLY and CDR2 FYNNEI. The CDR3 reads CASSGNNEQFF. The DNA for the CDR3 is TGTGCCAGTAGCGGGAACAATGAGCAGTTCTTC.

The chain recombines TRBV7-2 with TRBJ2-7; D not certain. V gave up 5 bases and J gave up 4 bases, with 15 bases separating them. Looked up from germline, CDR1 is SGHTA and CDR2 is FQGNSA. The CDR3 consists of 14 residues. The CDR3 region has the DNA TGTGCCAGCAGCCCGCCTGATCCCAGGTACGAGCAGTACTTC. This codes for CASSPPDPRYEQYF.

In DNA form, the CDR3 reads TGTGCCAGCAGCTCATGGGAGACTACGGGGTTACAAGAGACCCAGTACTTC. It codes for CASSSWETTGLQETQYF. J is TRBJ2-5 and V is TRBV5-6; a possible D gene is TRBD2 (5 bases). The CDR3 spans 17 residues. The V and J ends lost 3 bases and 2 bases respectively, with 20 bases between them. Looked up from germline, CDR1 is SGHDT and CDR2 is YYEEEE.

V gene TRBV7-2 combines with J gene TRBJ1-1; TRBD1 agrees at 7 bases. The CDR3 sequence is 14 residues long. After removal of 4 bases from V and 3 bases from J, the junction contained 5 bases not matched to a gene. Germline-derived CDR1 and CDR2 are SGHTA and FQGNSA. The CDR3 protein is CASSSGQSHTEAFF. CDR3 in DNA: TGTGCCAGCAGCTCGGGACAGAGCCACACTGAAGCTTTCTTT. The variable domain in full, with the rest retrieved from reference TRBV7-2 and TRBJ1-1, is GAGVSQSPSNKVTEKGKDVELRCDPISGHTALYWYRQSLGQGLEFLIYFQGNSAPDKSGLPSDRFSAERTGGSVSTLTIQRTQQEDSAVYLCASSSGQSHTEAFFGQGTRLTVV.